This entry lists 11 T cell receptor beta chains sequenced from one sample in a study of early stage breast cancer tumors. Profiled with immunoSEQ multiplex PCR; TCRdb holds only in-frame clones, not every one. In the table there are about 36,000 clones, over 65% of which are singletons. Sequencing was performed on blood. Receptor source: a person aged 55 to 69 with breast cancer.

This clone was seen a few times. The chain links TRBV6-5 to TRBJ2-7; 12 bases map to TRBD2. The CDR3 runs 14 residues. V was clipped by 7 bases and J by 5 bases; unmatched bases: 6. Germline values: CDR1 MNHEY, CDR2 SVGAGI. Here the CDR3 DNA reads TGTGCCAGCACACCGCTAGCGGGAGGGCACGAGCAGTACTTC. Translated: CASTPLAGGHEQYF.

This clone was seen more than once but under ten times. This rearrangement joins TRBV30 to TRBJ1-5; D remains unclear. The CDR3 is 13 residues long. Germline V gives CDR1 GTSNPN, CDR2 SVGIG (reference sequence). Trimming took off 2 bases at V and 1 base at J, with 6 bases between the two ends. The CDR3 reads CAWSRGSNQPQHF. The CDR3 DNA follows: TGTGCCTGGAGTCGGGGAAGCAATCAGCCCCAGCATTTT. The variable domain in full, with the rest retrieved from reference TRBV30 and TRBJ1-5, is SQTIHQWPATLVQPVGSPLSLECTVEGTSNPNLYWYRQAAGRGLQLLFYSVGIGQISSEVPQNLSASRPQDRQFILSSKKLLLSDSGFYLCAWSRGSNQPQHFGDGTRLSIL.

This rearrangement joins TRBV19 to TRBJ1-4, with D maybe TRBD1 (6 bases). Trimming cost V 4 bases and J 3 bases, with 12 bases left between them. This CDR3 is 15 amino acids long. Germline CDR1 and CDR2: LNHDA and SQIVND (reference sequence). The CDR3 protein is CASSTQGGPNEKLFF. Here the CDR3 DNA reads TGTGCCAGTAGTACCCAAGGGGGGCCTAATGAAAAACTGTTTTTT.

The chain joins TRBV5-5 to TRBJ2-6; D not certain. Trimming removed 3 bases at V and 2 bases at J, with 9 bases between. This CDR3 contains 15 residues. CDR1 SGHKS and CDR2 YYEKEE come from the germline V gene (reference sequence). CDR3 bases: TGTGCCAGCAGCTCCTTAGGGACTGGGGCCAACGTCCTGACTTTC. It specifies CASSSLGTGANVLTF.

V and J are TRBV18 and TRBJ2-5; 8 nucleotides agree with TRBD2. Germline V gene lookup returns CDR1 KGHSH and CDR2 LQKENI. V dropped 3 bases and J dropped 3; count of bases not matched to a gene: 6. CDR3 length: 15 residues. In DNA, the CDR3 is TGTGCCAGCTCACCGGGACTAGGGGGAAAAGAGACCCAGTACTTC. Amino acid sequence: CASSPGLGGKETQYF.

This rearrangement joins TRBV6-6 to TRBJ1-3; weak D call: TRBD1 (6 bases). This CDR3 has 16 residues. The germline gives CDR1 MNHNY, CDR2 SVGAGI (reference sequence). The germline V and J ends were trimmed by 2 bases and 4 bases, with 15 bases remaining between them. CDR3 region: CASSYPQGPKGNTIYF. The CDR3 DNA reads as TGTGCCAGCAGTTACCCCCAGGGGCCTAAGGGAAACACCATATATTTT.

The chain uses TRBV7-2 and TRBJ1-5; D may be TRBD1 (5 bases). Germline assignment: CDR1 SGHTA and CDR2 FQGNSA. The CDR3 loop spans 15 amino acids. Trimming pared 8 bases from V and 4 bases from J, leaving 18 bases between. CDR3 in amino acids: CASGPGPGTNQPQHF. The CDR3 DNA sequence: TGTGCCAGCGGTCCGGGCCCCGGGACGAATCAGCCCCAGCATTTT.

This chain joins TRBV4-2 and TRBJ2-7, with 8 bases identical to TRBD1. Germline V gives CDR1 LGHNA, CDR2 YNFKEQ. The CDR3 loop spans 16 amino acids. V gave up 2 bases and J gave up 7 bases; unmatched junction bases: 13. This CDR3 reads CASSQFWIGTGREQYF. The DNA of the CDR3 is TGTGCCAGCAGCCAATTTTGGATCGGGACAGGTCGTGAGCAGTACTTC.

The CDR3 nucleotides read TGCGCCAGCAGCTTGTCAGGGGGGTCTGCCTACGAGCAGTACTTC. Its translation: CASSLSGGSAYEQYF. The rearrangement uses TRBV5-1 and TRBJ2-7, with D possibly matching TRBD1 (7 bases). V shed 1 base and J shed 2 bases, with 13 bases lying between them. Looked up from germline, CDR1 is SGHRS and CDR2 is YFSETQ. The CDR3 sequence is 15 residues long.

The rearrangement links TRBV6-5 to TRBJ1-1; 8 bases agree with TRBD1. Unmatched junction bases numbered 5, after V lost 5 bases and J lost 6 bases. CDR3 length: 13 residues. Per germline, CDR1 MNHEY and CDR2 SVGAGI. CDR3 residues: CASSRTGLSEAFF. As DNA, the CDR3 is TGTGCCAGCAGTAGGACAGGGCTTTCTGAAGCTTTCTTT.

The chain is built from TRBV6-4 and TRBJ1-1; D might be TRBD1 (6 bases). Trimming removed 8 bases at V and 5 bases at J, with 9 bases between. Per the germline V gene, CDR1 is MRHNA and CDR2 is SNTAGT. CDR3 length: 11 amino acids. The CDR3 protein is CASQRGTEAFF. In DNA, the CDR3 is TGTGCCAGCCAGAGGGGGACTGAAGCTTTCTTT.